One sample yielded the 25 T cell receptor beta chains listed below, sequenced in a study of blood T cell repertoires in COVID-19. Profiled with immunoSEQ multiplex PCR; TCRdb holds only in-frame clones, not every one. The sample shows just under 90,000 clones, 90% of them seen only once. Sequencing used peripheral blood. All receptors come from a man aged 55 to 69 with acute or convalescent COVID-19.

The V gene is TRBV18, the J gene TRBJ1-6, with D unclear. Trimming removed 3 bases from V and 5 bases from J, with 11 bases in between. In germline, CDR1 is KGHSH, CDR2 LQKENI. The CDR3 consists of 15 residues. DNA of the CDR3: TGTGCCAGCTCACCCGCGGGTTCAGATAATTCACCCCTCCACTTT. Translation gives CASSPAGSDNSPLHF.

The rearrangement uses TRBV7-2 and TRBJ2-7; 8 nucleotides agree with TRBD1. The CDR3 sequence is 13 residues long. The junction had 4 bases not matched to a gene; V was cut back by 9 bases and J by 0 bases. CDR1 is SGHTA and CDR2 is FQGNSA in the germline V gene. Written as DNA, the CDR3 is TGTGCCAGTAGACAGGGGTTCTCCTACGAGCAGTACTTC. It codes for CASRQGFSYEQYF.

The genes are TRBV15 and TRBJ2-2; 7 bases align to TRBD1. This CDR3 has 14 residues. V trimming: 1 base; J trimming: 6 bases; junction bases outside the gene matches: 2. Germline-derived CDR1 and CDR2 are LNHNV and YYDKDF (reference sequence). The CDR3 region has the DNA TGTGCCACCAGCAGAGTTCAGGGGGCCGGGGAGCTGTTTTTT. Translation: CATSRVQGAGELFF.

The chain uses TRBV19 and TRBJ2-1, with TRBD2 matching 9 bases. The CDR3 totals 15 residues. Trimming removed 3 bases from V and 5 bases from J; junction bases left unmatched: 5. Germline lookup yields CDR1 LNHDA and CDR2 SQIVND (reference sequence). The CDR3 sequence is CASSIWTSANNEQFF. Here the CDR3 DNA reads TGTGCCAGTAGTATTTGGACTAGCGCTAACAATGAGCAGTTCTTC.

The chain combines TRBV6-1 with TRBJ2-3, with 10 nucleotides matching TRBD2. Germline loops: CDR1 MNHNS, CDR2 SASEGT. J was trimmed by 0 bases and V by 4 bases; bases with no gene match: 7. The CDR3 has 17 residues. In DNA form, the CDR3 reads TGTGCCAGCAGTGGGCTCGGACTAGCGGAAAGCACAGATACGCAGTATTTT. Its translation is CASSGLGLAESTDTQYF.

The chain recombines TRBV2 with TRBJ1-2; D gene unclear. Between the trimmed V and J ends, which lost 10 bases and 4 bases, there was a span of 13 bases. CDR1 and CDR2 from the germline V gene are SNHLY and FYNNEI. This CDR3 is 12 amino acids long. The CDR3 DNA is TGTGCCACTCTAGTTGTGGGCTATGGCTACACCTTC. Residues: CATLVVGYGYTF.

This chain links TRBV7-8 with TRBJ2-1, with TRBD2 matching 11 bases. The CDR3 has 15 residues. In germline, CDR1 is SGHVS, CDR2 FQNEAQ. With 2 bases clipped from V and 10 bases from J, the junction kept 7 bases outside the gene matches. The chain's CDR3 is CASSLITSGSSEQFF. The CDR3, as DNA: TGTGCCAGCAGCTTAATTACTAGCGGGAGTAGCGAGCAGTTCTTC.

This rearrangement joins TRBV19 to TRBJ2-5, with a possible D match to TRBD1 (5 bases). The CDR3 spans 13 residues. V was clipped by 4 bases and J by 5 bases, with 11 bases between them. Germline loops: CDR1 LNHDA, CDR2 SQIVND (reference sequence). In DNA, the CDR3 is TGTGCCAGTAGTAACACAGGCCGGGAGACCCAGTACTTC. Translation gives CASSNTGRETQYF. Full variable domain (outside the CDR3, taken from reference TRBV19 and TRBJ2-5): DGGITQSPKYLFRKEGQNVTLSCEQNLNHDAMYWYRQDPGQGLRLIYYSQIVNDFQKGDIAEGYSVSREKKESFPLTVTSAQKNPTAFYLCASSNTGRETQYFGPGTRLLVL.

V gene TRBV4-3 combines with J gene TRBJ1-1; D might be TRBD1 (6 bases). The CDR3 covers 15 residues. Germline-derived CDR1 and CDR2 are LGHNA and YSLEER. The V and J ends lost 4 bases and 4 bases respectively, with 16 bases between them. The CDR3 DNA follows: TGCGCCAGCAGCCGGGTGATACAGGGACCCACTGAAGCTTTCTTT. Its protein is CASSRVIQGPTEAFF.

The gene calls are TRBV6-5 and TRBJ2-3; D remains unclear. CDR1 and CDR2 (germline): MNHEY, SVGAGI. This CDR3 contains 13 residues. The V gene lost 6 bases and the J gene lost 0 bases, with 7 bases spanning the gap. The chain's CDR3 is CASREISTDTQYF. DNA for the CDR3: TGTGCCAGCAGGGAGATTAGCACAGATACGCAGTATTTT.

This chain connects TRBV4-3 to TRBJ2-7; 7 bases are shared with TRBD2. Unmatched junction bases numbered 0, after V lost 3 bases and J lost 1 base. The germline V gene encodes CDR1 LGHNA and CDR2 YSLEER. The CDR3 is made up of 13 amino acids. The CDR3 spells CASSQGLSYEQYF. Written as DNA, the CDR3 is TGCGCCAGCAGCCAGGGACTATCCTACGAGCAGTACTTC.

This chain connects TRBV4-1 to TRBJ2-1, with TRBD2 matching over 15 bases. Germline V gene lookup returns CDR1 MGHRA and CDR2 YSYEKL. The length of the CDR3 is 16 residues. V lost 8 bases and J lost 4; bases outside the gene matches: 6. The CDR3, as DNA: TGCGCCAGCCTGGGACTAGCGGGAGGCCGTTACAATGAGCAGTTCTTC. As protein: CASLGLAGGRYNEQFF.

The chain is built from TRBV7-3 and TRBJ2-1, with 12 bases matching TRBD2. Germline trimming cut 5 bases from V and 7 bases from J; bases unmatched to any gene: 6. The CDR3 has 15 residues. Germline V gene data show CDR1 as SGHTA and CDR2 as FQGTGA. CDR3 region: CASSLTSGRKNEQFF. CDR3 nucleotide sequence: TGTGCCAGCAGCCTGACTAGCGGGAGAAAGAATGAGCAGTTCTTC.

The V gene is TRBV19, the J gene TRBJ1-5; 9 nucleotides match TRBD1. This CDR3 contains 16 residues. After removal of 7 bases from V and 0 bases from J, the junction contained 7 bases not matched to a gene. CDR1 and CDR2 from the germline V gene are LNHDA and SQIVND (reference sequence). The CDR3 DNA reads TGTGCCAGTAAACCGGACAGGGGATATAGCAATCAGCCCCAGCATTTT. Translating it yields CASKPDRGYSNQPQHF.

CDR3 coding DNA: TGTGCCAGCAGTTTAGGGCAGGGGCAGGGAAAACTGTTTTTT. It specifies CASSLGQGQGKLFF. The chain uses TRBV28 and TRBJ1-4; D is possibly TRBD1 (6 bases). The germline gives CDR1 MDHEN, CDR2 SYDVKM. The V end lost 2 bases, the J end lost 10 bases, and 14 bases lay between the germline ends. The CDR3 consists of 14 residues.

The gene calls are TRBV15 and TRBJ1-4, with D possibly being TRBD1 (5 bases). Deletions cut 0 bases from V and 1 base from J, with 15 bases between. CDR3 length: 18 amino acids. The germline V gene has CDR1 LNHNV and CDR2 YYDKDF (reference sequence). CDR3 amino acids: CATSRDLGTGGTNEKLFF. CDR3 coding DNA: TGTGCCACCAGCAGAGATTTGGGGACTGGAGGAACTAATGAAAAACTGTTTTTT.

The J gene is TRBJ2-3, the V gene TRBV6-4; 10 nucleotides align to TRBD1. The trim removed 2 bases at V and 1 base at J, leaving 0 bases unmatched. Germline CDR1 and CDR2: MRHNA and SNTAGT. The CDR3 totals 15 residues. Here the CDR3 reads CASSDGTGGTDTQYF. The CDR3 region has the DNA TGTGCCAGCAGTGACGGGACAGGGGGCACAGATACGCAGTATTTT.

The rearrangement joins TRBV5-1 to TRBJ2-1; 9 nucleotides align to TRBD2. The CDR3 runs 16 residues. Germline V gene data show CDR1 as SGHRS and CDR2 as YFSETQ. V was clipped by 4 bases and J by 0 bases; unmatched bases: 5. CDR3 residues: CASSPPAGGSYNEQFF. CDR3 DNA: TGCGCCAGCAGCCCTCCAGCGGGGGGCTCCTACAATGAGCAGTTCTTC.

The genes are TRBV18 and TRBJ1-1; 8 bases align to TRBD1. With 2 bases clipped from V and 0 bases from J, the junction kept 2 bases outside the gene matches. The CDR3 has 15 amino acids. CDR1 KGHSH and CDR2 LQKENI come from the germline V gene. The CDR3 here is CASSPGTGLNTEAFF. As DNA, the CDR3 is TGTGCCAGCTCACCAGGGACAGGATTGAACACTGAAGCTTTCTTT.

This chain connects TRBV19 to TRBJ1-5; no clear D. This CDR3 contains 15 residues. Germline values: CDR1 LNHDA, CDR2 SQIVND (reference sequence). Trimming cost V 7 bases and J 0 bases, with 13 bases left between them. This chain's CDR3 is CASTVRLISNQPQHF. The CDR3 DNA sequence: TGTGCCAGTACCGTTAGACTGATTAGCAATCAGCCCCAGCATTTT. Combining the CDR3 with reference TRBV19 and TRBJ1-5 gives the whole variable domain DGGITQSPKYLFRKEGQNVTLSCEQNLNHDAMYWYRQDPGQGLRLIYYSQIVNDFQKGDIAEGYSVSREKKESFPLTVTSAQKNPTAFYLCASTVRLISNQPQHFGDGTRLSIL.

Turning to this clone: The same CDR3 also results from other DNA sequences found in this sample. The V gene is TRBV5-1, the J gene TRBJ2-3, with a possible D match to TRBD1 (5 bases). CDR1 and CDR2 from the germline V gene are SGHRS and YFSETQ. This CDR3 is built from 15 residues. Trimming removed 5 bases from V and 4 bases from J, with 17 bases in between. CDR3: CASSPTGAQADTQYF. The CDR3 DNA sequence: TGCGCCAGCAGTCCAACAGGAGCACAGGCAGATACGCAGTATTTT.

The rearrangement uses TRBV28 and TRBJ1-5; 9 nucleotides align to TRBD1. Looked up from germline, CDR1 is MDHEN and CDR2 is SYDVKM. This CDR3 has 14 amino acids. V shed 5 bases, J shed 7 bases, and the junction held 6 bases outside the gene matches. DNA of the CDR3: TGTGCCAGCAGTCTCGACAGGGGGGTCCAGCCCCAGCATTTT. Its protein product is CASSLDRGVQPQHF.

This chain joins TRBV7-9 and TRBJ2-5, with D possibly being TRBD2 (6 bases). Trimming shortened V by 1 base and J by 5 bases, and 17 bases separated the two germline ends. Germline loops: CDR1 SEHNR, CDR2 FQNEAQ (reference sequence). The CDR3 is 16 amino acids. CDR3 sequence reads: CASSLVSQGGSETQYF. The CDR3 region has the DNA TGTGCCAGCAGCTTAGTATCGCAGGGAGGCAGTGAGACCCAGTACTTC.

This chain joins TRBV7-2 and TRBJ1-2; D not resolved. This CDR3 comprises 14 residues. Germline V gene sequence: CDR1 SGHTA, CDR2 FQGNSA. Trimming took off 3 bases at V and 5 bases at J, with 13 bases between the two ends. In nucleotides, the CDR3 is TGTGCCAGCAGCTTGATTAGTTCCGCGTATGGCTACACCTTC. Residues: CASSLISSAYGYTF.

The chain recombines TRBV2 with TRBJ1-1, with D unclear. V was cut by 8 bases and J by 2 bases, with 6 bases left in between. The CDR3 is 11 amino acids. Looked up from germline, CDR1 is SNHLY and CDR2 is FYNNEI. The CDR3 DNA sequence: TGTGCCAGCCGACTCAACACTGAAGCTTTCTTT. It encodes CASRLNTEAFF. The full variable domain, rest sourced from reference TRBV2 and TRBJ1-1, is EPEVTQTPSHQVTQMGQEVILRCVPISNHLYFYWYRQILGQKVEFLVSFYNNEISEKSEIFDDQFSVERPDGSNFTLKIRSTKLEDSAMYFCASRLNTEAFFGQGTRLTVV.